This TCR beta chain comes out of a study of CD8 T cells in ankylosing spondylitis. Germline assignment: CDR1 SEHNR and CDR2 FQNEAQ (reference sequence). The length of the CDR3 is 13 residues. After removal of 5 bases from V and 5 bases from J, the junction contained 6 bases not matched to a gene. Each CDR3 protein gets one entry after TCRdb re-called the 5' RACE reads with MiXCR. This table holds more than 150,000 distinct CDR3 sequences, around a sixth found once. About this clonotype: What it binds is unknown.

Findings and limits, study-wide: Some of the motif variants had earlier been found in reactive arthritis patients' fluid and blood.

The receptor's source is a male donor aged 5 to 30 with ankylosing spondylitis or in good health (not recorded which). This chain joins TRBV7-9 and TRBJ2-7; TRBD1 agrees at 7 bases. The sequenced sample was blood, either unsorted or a sorted T cell fraction (not recorded which). CDR3 DNA: TGTGCCAGCAGCCCCACAGGGGACAACGAGCAGTACTTC. Its protein product is CASSPTGDNEQYF.